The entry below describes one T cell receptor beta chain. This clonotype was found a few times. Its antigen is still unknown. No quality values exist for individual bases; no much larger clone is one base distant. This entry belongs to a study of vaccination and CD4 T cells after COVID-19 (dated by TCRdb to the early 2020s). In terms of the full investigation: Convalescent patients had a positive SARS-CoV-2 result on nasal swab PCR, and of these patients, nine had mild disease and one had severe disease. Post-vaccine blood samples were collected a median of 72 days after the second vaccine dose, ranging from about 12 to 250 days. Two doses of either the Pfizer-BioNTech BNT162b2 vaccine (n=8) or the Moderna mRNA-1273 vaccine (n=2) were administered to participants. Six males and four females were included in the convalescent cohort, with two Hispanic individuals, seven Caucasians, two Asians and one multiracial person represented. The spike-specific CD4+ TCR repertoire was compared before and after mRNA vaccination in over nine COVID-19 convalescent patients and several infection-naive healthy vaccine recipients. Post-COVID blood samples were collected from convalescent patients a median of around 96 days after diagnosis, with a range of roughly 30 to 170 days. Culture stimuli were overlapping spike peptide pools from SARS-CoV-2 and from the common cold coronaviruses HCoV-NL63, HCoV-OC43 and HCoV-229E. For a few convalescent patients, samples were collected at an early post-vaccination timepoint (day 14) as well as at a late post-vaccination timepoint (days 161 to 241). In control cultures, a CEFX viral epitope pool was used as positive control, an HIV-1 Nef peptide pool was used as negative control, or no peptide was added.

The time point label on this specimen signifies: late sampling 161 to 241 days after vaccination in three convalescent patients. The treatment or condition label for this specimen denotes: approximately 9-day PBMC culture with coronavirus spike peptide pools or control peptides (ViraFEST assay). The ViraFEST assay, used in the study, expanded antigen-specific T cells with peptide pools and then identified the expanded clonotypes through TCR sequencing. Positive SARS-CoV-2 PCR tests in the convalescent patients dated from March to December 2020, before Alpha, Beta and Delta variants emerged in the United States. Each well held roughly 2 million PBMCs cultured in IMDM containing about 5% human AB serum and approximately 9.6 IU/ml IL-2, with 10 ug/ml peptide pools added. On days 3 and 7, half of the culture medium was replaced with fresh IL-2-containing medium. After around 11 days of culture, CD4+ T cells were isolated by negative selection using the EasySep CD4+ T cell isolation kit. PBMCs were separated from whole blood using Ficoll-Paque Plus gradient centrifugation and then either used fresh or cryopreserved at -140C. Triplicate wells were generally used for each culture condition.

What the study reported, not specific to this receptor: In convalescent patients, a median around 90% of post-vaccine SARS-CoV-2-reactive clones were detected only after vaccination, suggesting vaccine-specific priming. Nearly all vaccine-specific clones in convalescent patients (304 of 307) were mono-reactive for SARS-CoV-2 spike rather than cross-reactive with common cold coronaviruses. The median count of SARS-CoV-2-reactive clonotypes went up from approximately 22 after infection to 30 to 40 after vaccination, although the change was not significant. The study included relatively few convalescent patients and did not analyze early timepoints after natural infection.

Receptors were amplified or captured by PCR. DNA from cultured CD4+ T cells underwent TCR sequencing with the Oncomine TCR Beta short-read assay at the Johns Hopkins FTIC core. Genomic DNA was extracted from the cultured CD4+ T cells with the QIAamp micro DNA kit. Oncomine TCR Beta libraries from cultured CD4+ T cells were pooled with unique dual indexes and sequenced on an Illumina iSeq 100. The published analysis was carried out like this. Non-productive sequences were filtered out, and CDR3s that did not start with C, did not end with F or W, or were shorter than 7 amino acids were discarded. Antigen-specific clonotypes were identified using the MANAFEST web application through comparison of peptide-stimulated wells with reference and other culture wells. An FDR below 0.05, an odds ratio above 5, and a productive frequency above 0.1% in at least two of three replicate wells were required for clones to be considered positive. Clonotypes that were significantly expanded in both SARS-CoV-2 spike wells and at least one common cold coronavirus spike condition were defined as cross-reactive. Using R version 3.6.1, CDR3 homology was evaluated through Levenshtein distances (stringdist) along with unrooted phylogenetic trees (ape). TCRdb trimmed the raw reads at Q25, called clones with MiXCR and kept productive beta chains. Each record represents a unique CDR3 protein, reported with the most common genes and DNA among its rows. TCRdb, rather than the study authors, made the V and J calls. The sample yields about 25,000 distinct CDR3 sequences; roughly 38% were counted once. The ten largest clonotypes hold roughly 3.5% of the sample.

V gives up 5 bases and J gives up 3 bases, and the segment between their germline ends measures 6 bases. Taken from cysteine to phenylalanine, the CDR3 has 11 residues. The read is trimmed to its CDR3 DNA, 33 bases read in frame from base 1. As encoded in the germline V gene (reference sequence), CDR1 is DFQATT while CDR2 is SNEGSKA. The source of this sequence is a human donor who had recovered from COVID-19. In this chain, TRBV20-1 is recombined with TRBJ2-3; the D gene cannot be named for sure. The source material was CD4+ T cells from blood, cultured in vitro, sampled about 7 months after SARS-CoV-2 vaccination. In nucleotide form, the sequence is TGCAGTGCTCCAACGACAGATACGCAGTATTTT. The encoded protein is CSAPTTDTQYF.